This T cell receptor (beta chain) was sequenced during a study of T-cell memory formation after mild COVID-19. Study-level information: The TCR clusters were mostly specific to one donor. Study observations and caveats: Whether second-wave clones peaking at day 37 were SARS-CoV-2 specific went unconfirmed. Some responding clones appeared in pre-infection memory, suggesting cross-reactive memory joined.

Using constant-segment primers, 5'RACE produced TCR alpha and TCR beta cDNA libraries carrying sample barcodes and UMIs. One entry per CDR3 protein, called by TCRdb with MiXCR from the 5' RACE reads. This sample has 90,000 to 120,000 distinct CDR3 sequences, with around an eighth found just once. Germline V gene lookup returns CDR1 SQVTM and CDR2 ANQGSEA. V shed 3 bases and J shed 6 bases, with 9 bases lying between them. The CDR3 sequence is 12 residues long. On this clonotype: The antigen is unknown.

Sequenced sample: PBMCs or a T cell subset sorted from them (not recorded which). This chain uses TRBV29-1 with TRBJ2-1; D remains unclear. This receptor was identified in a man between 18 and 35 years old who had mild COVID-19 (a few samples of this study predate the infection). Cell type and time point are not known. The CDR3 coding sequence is TGCAGCGTTGAGAGTAATACCAATGAGCAGTTCTTC. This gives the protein CSVESNTNEQFF.